The TCR beta chain under discussion was sequenced for a study of T cells expressing NK-cell markers. The germline V gene has CDR1 SGDLS and CDR2 YYNGEE. The CDR3 length is 15 residues. Following a re-call of the 5' RACE reads, TCRdb has one entry per CDR3 protein and lacks DNA. The sample has 400,000 or so distinct CDR3 sequences. The source of this sequence is a woman in her fifties or sixties in good health. This chain joins TRBV9 and TRBJ2-5; checking the TCRdb D call of TRBD1 is not possible without DNA. Sequences were obtained from blood T cells: a sorted CD56 or NKG2C T cell subset, CD4+ or CD8+ T cells, or bulk PBMC T cells (not recorded which). This chain's CDR3 is CASSVVQGGRETQYF.